Following are 21 T cell receptor beta chains from one sample sequenced in a study of blood T cell repertoires in COVID-19. Only in-frame clones appear in the TCRdb table, and some are missing; sequencing was by immunoSEQ multiplex PCR. The profile shows about 170,000 clones, about 90% of them singletons. Sequenced sample: peripheral blood. These receptor sequences come from a woman aged 60 to 75 with COVID-19, enrolled during active disease.

The V call is TRBV5-3, the J call TRBJ2-7, with TRBD2 identical over 7 bases. TRBV5-3 is an ORF, and what it does is uncertain. Trimming at V came to 6 bases and at J to 0 bases, leaving 9 bases not matched to a gene. This CDR3 spans 15 amino acids. The CDR3 loop is CARTDSGRSSYEQYF. The CDR3 coding sequence is TGTGCCAGAACCGATAGCGGGCGAAGCTCCTACGAGCAGTACTTC.

The genes are TRBV5-3 and TRBJ1-3, with D tentatively TRBD1 (5 bases). TRBV5-3 is identified as an open reading frame with a role that is uncertain. Trimming removed 4 bases from V and 3 bases from J, with 23 bases in between. The CDR3 has 18 amino acids. Here the CDR3 DNA reads TGTGCCAGAAGCGCGGGACCTAAGGACGGTTGGTTTGGAAACACCATATATTTT. As protein: CARSAGPKDGWFGNTIYF.

This rearrangement joins TRBV7-9 to TRBJ2-1; 10 positions agree with TRBD1. Trimming cost V 4 bases and J 7 bases; bases outside gene matches: 1. The CDR3 has 13 amino acids. CDR1 is SEHNR and CDR2 is FQNEAQ in the germline V gene (reference sequence). The CDR3 sequence is CASSSDRGNEQFF. DNA for the CDR3: TGTGCCAGCAGCTCGGACAGGGGGAATGAGCAGTTCTTC.

V is TRBV3-1 (or the pseudogene TRBV3-2) and J is TRBJ2-3; 7 positions agree with TRBD2. Trimming cost V 0 bases and J 2 bases; bases outside gene matches: 5. Germline-derived CDR1 and CDR2 are LGHDT and YNNKEL (reference sequence). The CDR3 runs to 16 residues. The CDR3 nucleotides read TGTGCCAGCAGCCAAGATCAACGGGGGGACACAGATACGCAGTATTTT. Translation gives CASSQDQRGDTDTQYF.

V gene TRBV7-2 combines with J gene TRBJ1-5, with TRBD1 matching over 8 bases. This CDR3 comprises 16 residues. V shed 5 bases, J shed 2 bases, and the junction held 8 bases outside the gene matches. Germline CDR1 and CDR2: SGHTA and FQGNSA. The CDR3 loop is CASSQQTTGGNQPQHF. In nucleotides, the CDR3 is TGTGCCAGCAGCCAACAGACGACAGGGGGCAATCAGCCCCAGCATTTT.

The chain combines TRBV4-3 with TRBJ2-6; D not certain. V shed 1 base and J shed 1 base, with 8 bases lying between them. The CDR3 runs 16 residues. CDR1 and CDR2 (germline): LGHNA, YSLEER. As DNA, the CDR3 is TGCGCCAGCAGCCAAGGGCCAGGATCTGGGGCCAACGTCCTGACTTTC. Its translation: CASSQGPGSGANVLTF.

This chain connects TRBV5-6 to TRBJ1-5, with 7 positions matching TRBD1. V lost 1 base to trimming and J lost 4 bases; unmatched junction nucleotides: 8. The CDR3 runs 16 residues. The germline CDR1 and CDR2 sequences are SGHDT and YYEEEE. The CDR3 here is CASSLLSGDSNQPQHF. The CDR3 DNA is TGTGCCAGCAGCTTGCTTTCGGGGGACAGTAATCAGCCCCAGCATTTT.

The CDR3 region is CASSLRDNRYGYTF. In DNA form, the CDR3 reads TGTGCCAGCAGCTTAAGAGACAATCGCTATGGCTACACCTTC. This chain connects TRBV7-2 to TRBJ1-2; D ambiguous. From germline, CDR1 is SGHTA and CDR2 FQGNSA. V gave up 2 bases and J gave up 4 bases, with 11 bases separating them. CDR3 length equals 14 residues.

The rearrangement joins TRBV5-1 to TRBJ2-1, with 9 bases matching TRBD1. The CDR3 extends over 15 amino acids. The germline CDR1 and CDR2 sequences are SGHRS and YFSETQ. Trimming at V came to 1 base and at J to 6 bases, leaving 5 bases not matched to a gene. CDR3 region: CASSLTGGVGNEQFF. Written as DNA, the CDR3 is TGCGCCAGCAGCTTGACAGGGGGCGTGGGCAATGAGCAGTTCTTC. Filled out from reference TRBV5-1 and TRBJ2-1, the complete variable domain reads KAGVTQTPRYLIKTRGQQVTLSCSPISGHRSVSWYQQTPGQGLQFLFEYFSETQRNKGNFPGRFSGRQFSNSRSEMNVSTLELGDSALYLCASSLTGGVGNEQFFGPGTRLTVL.

J is TRBJ1-1 and V is TRBV5-1; the match to TRBD1 covers 7 bases. CDR1 is SGHRS, CDR2 YFSETQ, per germline. The CDR3 is made up of 13 amino acids. V gave up 4 bases and J gave up 9 bases; unmatched junction bases: 9. CDR3 bases: TGCGCCAGCAGCCTCCGAGACAGGGAACAAGCTTTCTTT. Its translation: CASSLRDREQAFF. Drawing the rest from reference TRBV5-1 and TRBJ1-1, the complete variable domain is KAGVTQTPRYLIKTRGQQVTLSCSPISGHRSVSWYQQTPGQGLQFLFEYFSETQRNKGNFPGRFSGRQFSNSRSEMNVSTLELGDSALYLCASSLRDREQAFFGQGTRLTVV.

V usage is TRBV5-1 and J usage is TRBJ2-5, with 9 bases fitting TRBD2. There are 15 residues in the CDR3. From germline, CDR1 is SGHRS and CDR2 YFSETQ. Losses at the gene ends were 2 bases for V and 3 bases for J; bases not matched to a gene: 5. As DNA, the CDR3 is TGCGCCAGCAGCTTCAGCGGGGGGTCAGAAGAGACCCAGTACTTC. It encodes CASSFSGGSEETQYF.

In this sample, this clone turned up once. The chain carries TRBV7-9 and TRBJ2-7, with 9 bases aligning to TRBD1. Germline CDR1 is SEHNR and CDR2 is FQNEAQ (reference sequence). The CDR3 has 15 residues. Unmatched junction bases numbered 10, after V lost 7 bases and J lost 3 bases. CDR3 sequence (DNA): TGTGCCAGCACCTCCCTACAGGGGGCGAACTACGAGCAGTACTTC. Translated, it gives CASTSLQGANYEQYF.

The chain links TRBV5-1 to TRBJ1-2; tentative D call: TRBD1 (5 bases). Germline CDR1 and CDR2: SGHRS and YFSETQ. The CDR3 contains 15 residues. With 0 bases removed from V and 7 bases from J, the gap between germline ends came to 16 bases. In nucleotides, the CDR3 is TGCGCCAGCAGCTTGGCCCAGCGTGGGCAGGGTGGCTACACCTTC. The encoded protein is CASSLAQRGQGGYTF.

The chain is built from TRBV9 and TRBJ1-1; no clear D gene. Deletions cut 4 bases from V and 1 base from J, with 11 bases between. This CDR3 is 14 amino acids long. Germline values: CDR1 SGDLS, CDR2 YYNGEE. The CDR3 DNA sequence: TGTGCCAGCAGCCCCTCTACTGGGAACACTGAAGCTTTCTTT. Encoded protein: CASSPSTGNTEAFF.

This rearrangement joins TRBV2 to TRBJ2-1, with D perhaps TRBD2 (6 bases). This CDR3 has 16 residues. Germline loops: CDR1 SNHLY, CDR2 FYNNEI. Trimming stripped 6 bases from V and 9 bases from J, with 24 bases between. Written as DNA, the CDR3 is TGTGCCAGCAGCGGGGAGTTAGCGGTAAAGAATACTGAGCAGTTCTTC. Its translation: CASSGELAVKNTEQFF.

Only a few counts were recorded for this clone. The chain employs TRBV6-2 or TRBV6-3 and TRBJ2-2, with 10 nucleotides matching TRBD2. Losses at the gene ends were 4 bases for V and 4 bases for J; bases not matched to a gene: 3. The CDR3 runs 15 residues. Germline V CDR1 and CDR2: MNHEY, SVGEGT. The CDR3 DNA sequence: TGTGCCAGCAGTTCAAGCGGGAGGGTCACCGGGGAGCTGTTTTTT. Translating it yields CASSSSGRVTGELFF.

The chain carries TRBV5-1 and TRBJ1-1; 8 bases match TRBD1. Germline CDR1 reads SGHRS; CDR2 reads YFSETQ. This CDR3 spans 14 amino acids. V was pared by 1 base and J by 4 bases, with 3 bases of the junction left unmatched. CDR3 in amino acids: CASSLQGASTEAFF. The CDR3 DNA is TGCGCCAGCAGCTTGCAGGGGGCGAGCACTGAAGCTTTCTTT.

The CDR3 is CASSPDRANYGYTF. CDR3 coding DNA: TGTGCCAGCAGCCCGGACAGGGCTAACTATGGCTACACCTTC. V gene TRBV5-4 combines with J gene TRBJ1-2; 8 bases align to TRBD1. The CDR3 has 14 residues. V shed 4 bases, J shed 0 bases, and the junction held 2 bases outside the gene matches. Germline V gives CDR1 SGHNT, CDR2 YYREEE (reference sequence).

This chain links TRBV10-3 with TRBJ1-1; 10 nucleotides line up with TRBD1. Germline V gene data show CDR1 as ENHRY and CDR2 as SYGVKD. CDR3 length: 13 residues. V gave up 9 bases and J gave up 2 bases; unmatched junction bases: 3. CDR3 bases: TGTGCCATGGGACAGGGGACAAACACTGAAGCTTTCTTT. Its protein is CAMGQGTNTEAFF.

This clone was counted a few times. The V gene is TRBV3-1 (or the pseudogene TRBV3-2), the J gene TRBJ1-2; TRBD1 aligns across 9 bases. This CDR3 comprises 13 residues. CDR1 is LGHDT, CDR2 YNNKEL, per germline (reference sequence). The V segment lost 3 bases and the J segment 8 bases; nucleotides outside the gene matches: 4. CDR3 in DNA: TGTGCCAGCAGCCAGGGACAGGGTGGCGGCTACACCTTC. This sequence encodes CASSQGQGGGYTF.

This chain uses TRBV6-2 or TRBV6-3 with TRBJ2-7; weak D call: TRBD1 (5 bases). The CDR3 is 17 amino acids. Germline CDR1 is MNHEY and CDR2 is SVGEGT. V lost 4 bases, J lost 0 bases, and 19 bases lay in between. In DNA, the CDR3 is TGTGCCAGCAGTTTGATACCCAGGACATCTAGCTCCTACGAGCAGTACTTC. Residues: CASSLIPRTSSSYEQYF.